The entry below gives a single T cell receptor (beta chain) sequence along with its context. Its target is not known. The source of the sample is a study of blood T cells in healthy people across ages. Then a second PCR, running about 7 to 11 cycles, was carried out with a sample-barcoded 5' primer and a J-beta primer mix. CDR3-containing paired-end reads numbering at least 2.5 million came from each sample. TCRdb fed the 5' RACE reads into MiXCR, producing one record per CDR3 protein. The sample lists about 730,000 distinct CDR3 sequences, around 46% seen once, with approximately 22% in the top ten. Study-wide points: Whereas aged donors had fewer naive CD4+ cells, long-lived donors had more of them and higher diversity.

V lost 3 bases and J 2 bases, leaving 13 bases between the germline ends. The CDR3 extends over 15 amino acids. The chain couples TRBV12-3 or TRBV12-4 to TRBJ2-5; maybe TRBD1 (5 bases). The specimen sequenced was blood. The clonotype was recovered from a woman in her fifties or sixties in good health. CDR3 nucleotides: TGTGCCAGCAGTTTTAGTCTGACAGCTCAAGAGACCCAGTACTTC. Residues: CASSFSLTAQETQYF.